Listed here are 5 T cell receptor beta chains from one sample, sequenced in a study of T-cell reconstitution after alpha-beta-depleted transplantation in children. The TCRbeta library incorporated unique molecular identifiers. In TCRdb, the PCR reads were re-called with MiXCR into one record per CDR3 protein. Of a few hundred thousand distinct CDR3 sequences listed, 7.5% to 10% are singletons. The material sequenced was PBMCs from the stem cell graft donor, taken from the stem cell graft. Every receptor here comes from a human donor who donated a stem cell graft to a child with SCID.

A remark on this clonotype: The junction differs from germline at one of its ends, possibly a read error. The chain is built from TRBV27 and TRBJ2-3, with a possible D match to TRBD2 (5 bases). Germline CDR1 MNHEY, CDR2 SMNVEV (reference sequence). The CDR3 has 15 residues. The DNA of the CDR3 is TGCGCCAGCAGTTTGTGGAGCGCTAGCTCAGATACGCAGTATTTT. It codes for CASSLWSASSDTQYF.

This clonotype showed up many times. The chain uses TRBV5-1 and TRBJ2-3, with D perhaps TRBD1 (5 bases). CDR3 length equals 16 residues. CDR1 and CDR2 (germline): SGHRS, YFSETQ. V was cut by 0 bases and J by 4 bases, with 15 bases left in between. The CDR3 coding sequence is TGCGCCAGCAGCTTGGCGGATTCCAGGGTGTCAGATACGCAGTATTTT. It is translated as CASSLADSRVSDTQYF.

V gene TRBV12-3 or TRBV12-4 combines with J gene TRBJ2-5; 10 bases line up with TRBD1. Unmatched junction bases numbered 8, after V lost 5 bases and J lost 5 bases. The CDR3 is 15 amino acids. The CDR3: CASSPGQGGKETQYF. CDR3 DNA sequence: TGTGCCAGCAGTCCCGGACAGGGGGGAAAGGAGACCCAGTACTTC.

This clonotype showed up many times. Because the CDR3's place on the DNA is in doubt, the DNA is left out and the CDR3 is given as listed by TCRdb. The chain uses TRBV6-2 or TRBV6-3 and TRBJ2-5. Germline values: CDR1 MNHEY, CDR2 SVGEGT. The CDR3 is 13 residues long, counting both termini. The CDR3 loop is CASSSSAVQTQYF.

This clonotype came up many times. The chain uses TRBV4-1 and TRBJ2-7; D is unresolved. Trimming took off 0 bases at V and 2 bases at J, with 11 bases between the two ends. This CDR3 contains 15 residues. Germline CDR1 MGHRA, CDR2 YSYEKL. In DNA form, the CDR3 reads TGCGCCAGCAGCCAAGATTCAACTTGGACCTACGAGCAGTACTTC. It is translated as CASSQDSTWTYEQYF.